The T cell receptor beta chain under discussion was sequenced for a study of metastatic and nonmetastatic thyroid tumors. Study summary: From malignant and benign thyroid patients, repertoires in blood and in tumor or nodule tissue were compared.

This clone is medium-sized. No antigen is known for it. Study results and caveats: According to reports, the diversity of TCR beta was significantly higher in malignant thyroid tumors than in benign nodules, and this held in both blood and tumor samples.

Each patient came to thyroid surgery without any prior treatment (of any kind). V shed 3 bases, J shed 4 bases, and the junction held 6 bases outside the gene matches. CDR3 length: 14 residues. Germline CDR1 is DFQATT and CDR2 is SNEGSKA (reference sequence). In the authors' methods: Variation in CDR3 across clinicopathological groups served as the basis for constructing a distant-metastasis classifier in papillary thyroid cancer. TCRdb ran MiXCR on the PCR reads. TCRdb, not the authors, supplied the V and J calls. The sample includes thousands of clones, 20% to 30% of them seen just once. This receptor was obtained from a male donor with papillary thyroid cancer or a benign thyroid nodule (not recorded which). Some clones in this sample may be carry-over from other donors' samples. V and J are TRBV20-1 and TRBJ2-3, with 8 nucleotides matching TRBD2. The sample comprised adjacent normal tissue. CDR3 protein: CSASRAGGSDTQYF. Here the CDR3 DNA reads TGCAGTGCTAGTCGGGCGGGAGGTTCAGATACGCAGTATTTT.